This T cell receptor (beta chain) was captured by sequencing in a study of read filtering for tumor transcriptome and immune sequencing. Study results and limitations: Sorted CD138-negative bone marrow cells were not purified T cells. Roughly four fifths of IR-seq clonotypes had one read, totaling around 3.3% of reads; RNA-seq: about 74% and 41%.

About this clonotype itself: Its cognate antigen is unknown.

The library was built from 400 to 500 ng RNA with molecular barcoded adaptors for alpha/delta and beta/gamma chains. TCRdb redid the calling of the reads with MiXCR, one entry per CDR3 protein. There are over 50,000 distinct CDR3 sequences in the sample; roughly 19% occur only once, and approximately 10% lies in the top ten. V was pared by 8 bases and J by 2 bases, with 12 bases between. From germline, CDR1 is ENHRY and CDR2 SYGVKD. This CDR3 has 13 amino acids. Sampling of bone marrow took place during active disease in every patient. The chain carries TRBV10-3 and TRBJ2-5, with D maybe TRBD2 (5 bases). Sequencing was performed on a population of CD138-negative cells sorted from bone marrow. The receptor was isolated from a donor at least 40 years old with multiple myeloma. CDR3 amino acids: CAILTGGQETQYF. Here the CDR3 DNA reads TGTGCCATCCTAACCGGCGGGCAAGAGACCCAGTACTTC.